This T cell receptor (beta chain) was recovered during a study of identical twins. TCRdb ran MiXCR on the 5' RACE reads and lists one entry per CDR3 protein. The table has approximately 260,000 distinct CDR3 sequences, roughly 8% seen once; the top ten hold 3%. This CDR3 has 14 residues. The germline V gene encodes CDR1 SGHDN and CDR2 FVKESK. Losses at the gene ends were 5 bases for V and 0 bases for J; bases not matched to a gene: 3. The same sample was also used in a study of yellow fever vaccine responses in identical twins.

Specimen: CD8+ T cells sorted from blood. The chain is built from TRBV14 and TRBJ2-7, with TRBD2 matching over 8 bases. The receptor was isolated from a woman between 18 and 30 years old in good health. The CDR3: CASSGGGTSYEQYF. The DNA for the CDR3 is TGTGCCAGCAGCGGCGGGGGGACCTCCTACGAGCAGTACTTC. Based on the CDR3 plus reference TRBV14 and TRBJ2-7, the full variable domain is EAGVTQFPSHSVIEKGQTVTLRCDPISGHDNLYWYRRVMGKEIKFLLHFVKESKQDESGMPNNRFLAERTGGTYSTLKVQPAELEDSGVYFCASSGGGTSYEQYFGPGTRLTVT.